This T cell receptor (beta chain) emerged from a study of T cells in Graves' hyperthyroidism and ophthalmopathy. Researchers took RNA transcripts and amplified the TCR beta CDR3 regions from them. When the TCR CDR3 underwent first-round RT-PCR, the HTBI primer set was used. From the multiplex PCR reads, TCRdb called clonotypes with MiXCR, one entry per CDR3 protein. The repertoire holds 750,000 to 950,000 distinct CDR3 sequences, with approximately 40% as singletons. The CDR3 has 18 residues. V was clipped by 5 bases and J by 7 bases; unmatched bases: 17. From germline, CDR1 is SEHNR and CDR2 FQNEAQ (reference sequence).

Sample: blood. This clonotype was obtained from a man between 18 and 29 years old with Graves' hyperthyroidism. The chain is built from TRBV7-9 and TRBJ1-5, with 10 bases lining up with TRBD1. CDR3 amino acids: CASSLGVAGQGRAQPQHF. The DNA for the CDR3 is TGTGCCAGCAGCCTTGGTGTTGCGGGACAGGGGAGGGCCCAGCCCCAGCATTTT.